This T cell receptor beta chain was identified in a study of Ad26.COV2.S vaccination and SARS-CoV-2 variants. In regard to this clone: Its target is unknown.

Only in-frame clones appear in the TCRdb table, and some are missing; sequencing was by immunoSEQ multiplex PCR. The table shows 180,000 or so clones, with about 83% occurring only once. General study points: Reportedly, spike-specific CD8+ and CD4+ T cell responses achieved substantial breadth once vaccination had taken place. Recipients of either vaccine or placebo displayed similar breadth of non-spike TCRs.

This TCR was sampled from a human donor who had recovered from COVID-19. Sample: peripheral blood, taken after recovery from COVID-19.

DNA of the CDR3: TGTGCCAGCAGTCCCCCCGGGGTGAGGTCCTACAATGAGCAGTTCTTC. This gives the protein CASSPPGVRSYNEQFF. V usage is TRBV6-6 and J usage is TRBJ2-1; D might be TRBD2 (5 bases). Germline loops: CDR1 MNHNY, CDR2 SVGAGI (reference sequence). The V end was cut by 5 bases, the J end by 1 base, with 15 bases between. There are 16 residues in the CDR3.